Each of the 6 T cell receptor beta chains below was sequenced from the same sample in a study of regulatory T cells in long-lasting Graves disease. Time point given: newly diagnosed GD, antithyroid drugs for less than 3 months. Researchers made the TCR library from RNA that was extracted from PBMCs. Researchers made TCR beta libraries by using iRepertoire HTBI primers and running Arm-PCR on CDR3 regions. From the multiplex PCR reads, TCRdb called clonotypes with MiXCR, one entry per CDR3 protein. The sample carries around 250,000 distinct CDR3 sequences, around 20% recorded once. The material was peripheral blood mononuclear cells (PBMCs), obtained at new diagnosis, from a patient treated with antithyroid drugs. Receptors originate from a female donor with Graves disease.

Notes on this clonotype: With a far larger clone one base away, a read error is the likely cause. This chain connects TRBV7-2 to TRBJ2-3; a weak D match, TRBD1 (7 bases). The germline CDR1 and CDR2 sequences are SGHTA and FQGNSA. Trimming stripped 6 bases from V and 8 bases from J, with 18 bases between. The CDR3 sequence is 14 residues long. The CDR3 is CASRGGQVRGTQYF. The DNA of the CDR3 is TGTGCCAGCAGGGGAGGACAGGTTCGGGGTACGCAGTATTTT.

This clonotype was picked up many times. The rearrangement joins TRBV7-2 to TRBJ2-3; D perhaps matches TRBD2 (6 bases). Trimming removed 2 bases at V and 8 bases at J, with 17 bases between. The CDR3 consists of 15 residues. In germline, CDR1 is SGHTA, CDR2 FQGNSA. In DNA form, the CDR3 reads TGTGCCAGCAGCTTATCATCGGGAGCCACCGGTACGCAGTATTTT. Encoded protein: CASSLSSGATGTQYF.

The chain employs TRBV29-1 and TRBJ1-3; no definite D call. Germline CDR1 SQVTM, CDR2 ANQGSEA. The CDR3 totals 14 residues. The V end was cut by 6 bases, the J end by 0 bases, with 12 bases between. CDR3 coding DNA: TGCAGCGTGCGGGATTTCGGCTCTGGAAACACCATATATTTT. This sequence encodes CSVRDFGSGNTIYF.

The chain carries TRBV12-3 or TRBV12-4 and TRBJ2-3, with 10 nucleotides matching TRBD2. This CDR3 spans 15 amino acids. Unmatched junction bases numbered 6, after V lost 5 bases and J lost 4 bases. CDR3 in DNA: TGTGCCAGCAGTATATCTAGCGGGAGCGCAGATACGCAGTATTTT. Amino acids: CASSISSGSADTQYF.

For this clonotype: One end of the junction fails to match germline, which may point to a read error. The chain combines TRBV27 with TRBJ1-1; TRBD1 is a possible D gene (6 bases). The CDR3 covers 14 residues. Germline loops: CDR1 MNHEY, CDR2 SMNVEV (reference sequence). The CDR3 DNA reads TGTGCCAGCACCCGGGGAGGGGGGAACACTGAAGCTTCCTTT. Protein product: CASTRGGGNTEASF.

This clonotype was seen ten or more times. The rearrangement joins TRBV5-1 to TRBJ1-4; D is possibly TRBD1 (5 bases). The V end was cut by 2 bases, the J end by 2 bases, with 7 bases between. The CDR3 has 14 residues. In germline, CDR1 is SGHRS, CDR2 YFSETQ. The CDR3 DNA reads as TGCGCCAGCAGCTTAAGACAGACTAATGAAAAACTGTTTTTT. It specifies CASSLRQTNEKLFF.